This passage covers 8 T cell receptor beta chains from one sample sequenced in a study of T-cell memory formation after mild COVID-19. TCRdb independently ran MiXCR on the 5' RACE reads; one entry per CDR3 protein. The sample lists 300,000 to 400,000 distinct CDR3 sequences; around a fifth were seen once. The sequenced material came from PBMCs or a T cell subset sorted from them (not recorded which). These receptors were collected from an adult woman who had mild COVID-19 (a few samples of this study predate the infection). Cell type and time point are not known.

This clonotype was counted once. The CDR3 nucleotides read TGCAGTGCCGGCCAGGGACAGAAAAACACTGAAGCTTTCTTT. The encoded protein is CSAGQGQKNTEAFF. This chain connects TRBV20-1 to TRBJ1-1, with 7 bases that match TRBD1. Germline V gene lookup returns CDR1 DFQATT and CDR2 SNEGSKA (reference sequence). The CDR3 covers 14 residues. Trimming removed 6 bases from V and 2 bases from J; junction bases left unmatched: 9.

This chain links TRBV20-1 with TRBJ1-5; 10 nucleotides line up with TRBD1. The germline CDR1 and CDR2 sequences are DFQATT and SNEGSKA (reference sequence). The length of the CDR3 is 13 residues. The J segment lost 7 bases and the V segment lost 6 bases, leaving 6 bases of the junction unmatched. The CDR3 here is CSAPGQGEQPQHF. In nucleotides, the CDR3 is TGCAGTGCCCCTGGACAGGGGGAACAGCCCCAGCATTTT.

This clonotype was seen a few times. The chain carries TRBV5-1 and TRBJ1-1; D is uncertain. In germline, CDR1 is SGHRS, CDR2 YFSETQ. The CDR3 sequence is 14 residues long. V lost 4 bases and J 1 base, leaving 11 bases between the germline ends. CDR3 loop: CASSHGGRNTEAFF. In DNA, the CDR3 is TGCGCCAGCAGCCACGGCGGAAGGAACACTGAAGCTTTCTTT.

The chain recombines TRBV5-1 with TRBJ2-7; 11 nucleotides agree with TRBD1. V was pared by 3 bases and J by 5 bases, with 1 base of the junction left unmatched. The CDR3 runs 13 residues. Germline values: CDR1 SGHRS, CDR2 YFSETQ. The CDR3 here is CASSWTGGDEQYF. The CDR3 DNA follows: TGCGCCAGCAGCTGGACAGGGGGCGACGAGCAGTACTTC. The full variable domain, rest sourced from reference TRBV5-1 and TRBJ2-7, is KAGVTQTPRYLIKTRGQQVTLSCSPISGHRSVSWYQQTPGQGLQFLFEYFSETQRNKGNFPGRFSGRQFSNSRSEMNVSTLELGDSALYLCASSWTGGDEQYFGPGTRLTVT.

CDR3 region: CAWSSGYEQYF. The CDR3 bases are TGTGCCTGGAGTTCAGGATACGAGCAGTACTTC. The chain has TRBV30 and TRBJ2-7, with no clear D. Germline CDR1 GTSNPN, CDR2 SVGIG (reference sequence). Trimming took 2 bases from V and 4 from J, leaving 6 bases between them. CDR3 size: 11 residues.

The chain carries TRBV5-1 and TRBJ1-2; 7 bases line up with TRBD1. The length of the CDR3 is 16 residues. After removal of 0 bases from V and 4 bases from J, the junction contained 9 bases not matched to a gene. Per germline, CDR1 SGHRS and CDR2 YFSETQ. Here the CDR3 DNA reads TGCGCCAGCAGCTTGGCCGAGAGACAGGGCTTCTATGGCTACACCTTC. The encoded protein is CASSLAERQGFYGYTF.

The chain has TRBV18 and TRBJ1-1; D gene uncertain. The CDR3 has 13 residues. Germline assignment: CDR1 KGHSH and CDR2 LQKENI. V shed 3 bases and J shed 4 bases, with 9 bases lying between them. The CDR3 here is CASSPYQGTEAFF. The CDR3 DNA is TGTGCCAGCTCACCTTACCAAGGCACTGAAGCTTTCTTT.

This clonotype is a singleton in its sample. The rearrangement links TRBV12-3 or TRBV12-4 to TRBJ2-6; D unclear. CDR3 size: 15 residues. The V end was cut by 6 bases, the J end by 4 bases, with 13 bases between. The DNA for the CDR3 is TGTGCCAGCAGATTTACGCAATCCGGGGCCAACGTCCTGACTTTC. Protein product: CASRFTQSGANVLTF.